Given below is one TCR beta chain in context. These data are taken from a study of blood T cell repertoires in COVID-19. Study-level information: COVID-19 samples collected from the United States, Italy and Spain covered acute and convalescent phases.

Original methodology: How many nucleated cells were present was estimated from reference gene primer amplification. Sequencing was performed with immunoSEQ multiplex PCR; in TCRdb, only in-frame clones are kept and a portion is missing. That table furnishes V, J and clone size, whereas the DNA furnished D and trimming. The sample includes hundreds of thousands of clones, about 84% of them seen just once. Germline V gene data show CDR1 as LNHDA and CDR2 as SQIVND (reference sequence). CDR3 size: 16 residues. Trimming at V came to 4 bases and at J to 2 bases, leaving 10 bases not matched to a gene. A Seattle source enrolled patients during active infection and followed them longitudinally.

Material for sequencing was peripheral blood. This chain links TRBV19 with TRBJ1-2; 7 bases agree with TRBD1. The source is a woman aged 80 or over with COVID-19, enrolled during active disease. The CDR3 loop is CASSTVGTAWNYGYTF. In nucleotides, the CDR3 is TGTGCCAGTAGTACCGTTGGGACAGCTTGGAACTATGGCTACACCTTC.